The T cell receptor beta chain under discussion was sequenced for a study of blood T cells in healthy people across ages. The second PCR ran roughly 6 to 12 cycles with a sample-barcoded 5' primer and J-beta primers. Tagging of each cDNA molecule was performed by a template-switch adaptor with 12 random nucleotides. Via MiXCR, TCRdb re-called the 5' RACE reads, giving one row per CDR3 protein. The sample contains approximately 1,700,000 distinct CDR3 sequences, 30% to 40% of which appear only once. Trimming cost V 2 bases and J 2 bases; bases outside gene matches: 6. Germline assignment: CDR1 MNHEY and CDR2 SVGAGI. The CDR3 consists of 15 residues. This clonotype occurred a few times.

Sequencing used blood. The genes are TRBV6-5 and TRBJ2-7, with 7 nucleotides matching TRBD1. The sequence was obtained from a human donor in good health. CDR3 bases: TGTGCCAGCAGTTACGGGACAGTCGGAACCTACGAGCAGTACTTC. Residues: CASSYGTVGTYEQYF.